A single sample gave rise to the 14 T cell receptor beta chains below, sequenced in a study of T cells in Graves' hyperthyroidism and ophthalmopathy. RNA transcripts provided the source from which TCR beta CDR3 regions were amplified. TCR CDR3 regions were first amplified by RT-PCR with HTBI primers. TCRdb processed the multiplex PCR reads anew with MiXCR; each CDR3 protein has one entry. The repertoire holds some 560,000 distinct CDR3 sequences, with approximately 15% as singletons. Material: blood. These receptors were taken from a woman between 40 and 50 years old with Graves' hyperthyroidism.

The rearrangement links TRBV10-3 to TRBJ1-1, with 8 positions matching TRBD1. Germline assignment: CDR1 ENHRY and CDR2 SYGVKD. CDR3 length equals 14 residues. Germline trimming cut 6 bases from V and 3 bases from J; bases unmatched to any gene: 6. The CDR3 nucleotides are TGTGCCATCAGACCCAGGGGGCAGGACACTGAAGCTTTCTTT. Protein: CAIRPRGQDTEAFF.

This clonotype was found many times. The chain links TRBV28 to TRBJ2-7, with 9 bases matching TRBD1. Germline trimming cut 8 bases from V and 1 base from J; bases unmatched to any gene: 6. This CDR3 has 14 residues. Per the germline V gene, CDR1 is MDHEN and CDR2 is SYDVKM. The CDR3 loop reads CASLPDRGSYEQYF. The DNA for the CDR3 is TGTGCCAGCTTACCGGACAGGGGTTCCTACGAGCAGTACTTC.

This clonotype was detected a few times. The chain is built from TRBV15 and TRBJ2-2; 8 bases fit TRBD1. J lost 2 bases, V lost 1 base, and 0 bases had no gene match. The germline V gene encodes CDR1 LNHNV and CDR2 YYDKDF (reference sequence). The CDR3 is made up of 15 amino acids. The CDR3 DNA reads as TGTGCCACCAGCAGAGCAGGGGGCAACACCGGGGAGCTGTTTTTT. As protein: CATSRAGGNTGELFF.

This clonotype was recorded a few times. V gene TRBV19 combines with J gene TRBJ2-1; weak D call: TRBD2 (6 bases). The length of the CDR3 is 16 residues. From germline, CDR1 is LNHDA and CDR2 SQIVND (reference sequence). The germline V and J ends were trimmed by 5 bases and 2 bases, with 16 bases remaining between them. The CDR3, as DNA: TGTGCCAGTAGTGTACAGTCCCCGGGAGCCTACAATGAGCAGTTCTTC. Its protein product is CASSVQSPGAYNEQFF.

The sample holds many counts of this clonotype. J is TRBJ2-7 and V is TRBV7-2; 8 nucleotides agree with TRBD1. CDR1 and CDR2 (germline): SGHTA, FQGNSA. J lost 5 bases, V lost 6 bases, and 12 bases had no gene match. The CDR3 totals 15 residues. The CDR3 here is CASRPGQVVRDEQYF. The CDR3 region has the DNA TGTGCCAGCAGACCGGGACAGGTGGTCCGGGACGAGCAGTACTTC.

This clonotype has at least ten counts. The chain links TRBV5-1 to TRBJ2-3, with unresolved D. Germline CDR1 is SGHRS and CDR2 is YFSETQ. CDR3 length equals 16 residues. V was cut by 0 bases and J by 4 bases, with 15 bases left in between. The CDR3 DNA is TGCGCCAGCAGCTTGGACGACTCCCGAGTGCCAGATACGCAGTATTTT. Translating it yields CASSLDDSRVPDTQYF.

A few counts support this clonotype. This chain's CDR3 is CATSSQDRTYNEQFF. The CDR3 DNA follows: TGTGCCACCAGCAGTCAGGACCGGACCTACAATGAGCAGTTCTTC. The rearrangement joins TRBV15 to TRBJ2-1; the D is unclear. The germline gives CDR1 LNHNV, CDR2 YYDKDF (reference sequence). The ends were cut back, 3 bases at V and 2 bases at J, with 11 bases in the middle. The length of the CDR3 is 15 residues.

The J gene is TRBJ1-1, the V gene TRBV28, with a weak D call TRBD1 (5 bases). CDR3 length equals 16 residues. The V end was cut by 6 bases, the J end by 1 base, with 18 bases between. The germline CDR1 and CDR2 sequences are MDHEN and SYDVKM. CDR3 nucleotides: TGTGCCAGCAGCCCACCCCCCGGGGGTGGGAACACTGAAGCTTTCTTT. Protein product: CASSPPPGGGNTEAFF.

This clonotype was picked up a small number of times. This chain links TRBV20-1 with TRBJ2-7; 8 bases align to TRBD2. The CDR3 totals 14 residues. Trimming cost V 1 base and J 2 bases; bases outside gene matches: 4. Germline-derived CDR1 and CDR2 are DFQATT and SNEGSKA (reference sequence). The CDR3 sequence: CSARVPAGAYEQYF. The CDR3 DNA reads as TGCAGTGCTAGAGTTCCAGCGGGAGCCTACGAGCAGTACTTC.

The V and J genes are TRBV19 and TRBJ1-1; perhaps TRBD1 as D (6 bases). The CDR3 is 17 amino acids. Trimming stripped 3 bases from V and 0 bases from J, with 17 bases between. Per germline, CDR1 LNHDA and CDR2 SQIVND (reference sequence). The chain's CDR3 is CASSILFSDSMNTEAFF. CDR3 nucleotides: TGTGCCAGTAGTATTCTTTTTTCGGACAGCATGAACACTGAAGCTTTCTTT.

This clonotype was counted ten times or more. The V and J genes are TRBV12-3 or TRBV12-4 and TRBJ2-7, with D uncertain. The CDR3 is 13 residues long. With 8 bases removed from V and 1 base from J, the gap between germline ends came to 12 bases. In DNA form, the CDR3 reads TGTGCCAGCTCATCGACGGGTTCCTACGAGCAGTACTTC. Amino acid sequence: CASSSTGSYEQYF.

This clonotype has more than one count but fewer than ten. This chain joins TRBV5-4 and TRBJ2-3; D is unresolved. The germline V gene has CDR1 SGHNT and CDR2 YYREEE (reference sequence). Trimming pared 3 bases from V and 10 bases from J, leaving 12 bases between. This CDR3 is 12 amino acids long. The CDR3 nucleotides read TGTGCCAGCAGCTCGACTCTTAACGCGCAGTATTTT. As protein: CASSSTLNAQYF.

Ten or more counts support this clonotype. The chain uses TRBV13 and TRBJ2-1, with D tentatively TRBD1 or TRBD2 (5 bases each). Germline V gene data show CDR1 as PRHDT and CDR2 as FYEKMQ (reference sequence). V lost 5 bases and J 5 bases, leaving 13 bases between the germline ends. The CDR3 loop spans 14 amino acids. CDR3 protein: CASSQAGTHNEQFF. DNA of the CDR3: TGTGCCAGCAGCCAAGCCGGGACCCACAATGAGCAGTTCTTC.

This clonotype was seen a handful of times. The chain carries TRBV7-6 and TRBJ2-1, with 14 bases that match TRBD2. CDR1 is SGHVS and CDR2 is FNYEAQ in the germline V gene. The J segment lost 0 bases and the V segment lost 5 bases, leaving 6 bases of the junction unmatched. The CDR3 is 18 amino acids. The CDR3 sequence: CASSRTSGRQSSYNEQFF. The CDR3, as DNA: TGTGCCAGCAGCCGGACTAGCGGGAGGCAAAGCTCCTACAATGAGCAGTTCTTC.